A single sample gave rise to the 12 T cell receptor beta chains below, sequenced in a study of T cells in Graves' hyperthyroidism and ophthalmopathy. RNA transcripts were the template for amplifying TCR beta CDR3 regions. Carried out on the TCR CDR3, a first-round RT-PCR used the HTBI primer set. MiXCR, applied by TCRdb to the multiplex PCR reads, yields one record per CDR3 protein. Among 340,000 or so distinct CDR3 sequences, 15% to 20% were seen once, and the ten largest hold roughly 31%. The sequenced material came from blood. The source of these receptors is a man under 40 with Graves' hyperthyroidism.

This clonotype was detected ten times or more. The V gene is TRBV7-8, the J gene TRBJ2-2, with 8 nucleotides matching TRBD2. The CDR3 sequence is 16 residues long. In germline, CDR1 is SGHVS, CDR2 FQNEAQ. V was clipped by 3 bases and J by 5 bases; unmatched bases: 8. CDR3 region: CASSFLYTSGTGELFF. The CDR3 bases are TGTGCCAGCAGCTTTTTGTACACTAGCGGAACCGGGGAGCTGTTTTTT.

This clonotype was seen at least ten times. This chain joins TRBV4-1 and TRBJ1-5; 8 bases fit TRBD1. The CDR3 length is 15 residues. J gave up 6 bases and V 5 bases, and 9 bases lay outside the gene matches. The germline CDR1 and CDR2 sequences are MGHRA and YSYEKL. This CDR3 reads CASSAWTGQGQPQHF. The CDR3 nucleotides read TGCGCCAGCAGCGCCTGGACAGGGCAGGGTCAGCCCCAGCATTTT.

In this sample, this clonotype turned up a few times. The chain recombines TRBV5-1 with TRBJ2-3, with D possibly matching TRBD2 (6 bases). This CDR3 contains 14 residues. Deletions cut 0 bases from V and 6 bases from J, with 11 bases between. In germline, CDR1 is SGHRS, CDR2 YFSETQ. CDR3 DNA sequence: TGCGCCAGCAGCTTGGGCGGGATAGAGGATACGCAGTATTTT. Translation: CASSLGGIEDTQYF.

This clonotype was seen a handful of times. The rearrangement links TRBV3-1 to TRBJ2-3, with D possibly matching TRBD1 (5 bases). This CDR3 contains 15 residues. The V end was cut by 6 bases, the J end by 1 base, with 14 bases between. Germline V gene lookup returns CDR1 LGHDT and CDR2 YNNKEL (reference sequence). The CDR3 nucleotides read TGTGCCAGCAGTAATCGTGGACACCGCACAGATACGCAGTATTTT. It codes for CASSNRGHRTDTQYF.

CDR3 DNA sequence: TGTGCCAGCAGCTCCCGTGAGGGACTAGGGATCGGGGAGCTGTTTTTT. It encodes CASSSREGLGIGELFF. This chain uses TRBV7-9 with TRBJ2-2, with 8 nucleotides matching TRBD2. Per the germline V gene, CDR1 is SEHNR and CDR2 is FQNEAQ (reference sequence). The CDR3 extends over 16 amino acids. V shed 4 bases, J shed 7 bases, and the junction held 11 bases outside the gene matches.

There are many counts of this clonotype. The chain has TRBV5-1 and TRBJ2-7; D uncertain. The V gene lost 6 bases and the J gene lost 5 bases, with 12 bases spanning the gap. This CDR3 has 12 residues. Germline V gene sequence: CDR1 SGHRS, CDR2 YFSETQ. CDR3 DNA sequence: TGCGCCAGCACCTCGGGTTCCCACGAGCAGTACTTC. It is translated as CASTSGSHEQYF.

Worth noting for this clonotype: One junction end disagrees with the germline gene, perhaps due to a read error. This chain uses TRBV7-9 with TRBJ2-2; D unclear. This CDR3 has 17 residues. Germline-derived CDR1 and CDR2 are SEHNR and FQNEAQ (reference sequence). The CDR3 nucleotides are TGTGCCAGCAGCTCGTGGGATTGGTCGGAGAACGCCGGGGAGCTGTTTTTT. Translation: CASSSWDWSENAGELFF.

This clonotype was detected ten times or more. The chain links TRBV11-1 to TRBJ2-3; no reliable D call. This CDR3 is 15 amino acids long. V gave up 2 bases and J gave up 0 bases, with 9 bases separating them. Germline assignment: CDR1 SGHAT and CDR2 FQDESV (reference sequence). The CDR3 DNA reads TGTGCCAGCAGCTTAAGAATCCGAAGCACAGATACGCAGTATTTT. The encoded protein is CASSLRIRSTDTQYF.

This clonotype was seen many times. The J gene is TRBJ2-2, the V gene TRBV27, with TRBD1 matching over 9 bases. Germline-derived CDR1 and CDR2 are MNHEY and SMNVEV (reference sequence). The ends lost 6 bases at V and 6 bases at J; junction bases unmatched: 20. The CDR3 runs to 19 residues. The CDR3 bases are TGTGCCAGCAGGCGGCTATATAAACGGGACAGGGATGTCGCCGGGGAGCTGTTTTTT. Amino acids: CASRRLYKRDRDVAGELFF.

This clonotype has a count of ten or more. The chain couples TRBV7-8 to TRBJ1-2, with D possibly TRBD1 on 6 matching bases. V lost 3 bases and J lost 2, with 7 bases in between. CDR3 length equals 13 residues. Per germline, CDR1 SGHVS and CDR2 FQNEAQ. The CDR3, as DNA: TGTGCCAGCAGCTTTCAGGGGAACTATGGCTACACCTTC. Amino acids: CASSFQGNYGYTF.

This clonotype was picked up many times. This chain joins TRBV29-1 and TRBJ1-1; TRBD1 matches at 8 bases. J lost 2 bases, V lost 5 bases, and 4 bases had no gene match. Per the germline V gene, CDR1 is SQVTM and CDR2 is ANQGSEA. This CDR3 region has 13 residues. CDR3 amino acids: CSVLGQGNTEAFF. Written as DNA, the CDR3 is TGCAGCGTTCTCGGACAGGGCAACACTGAAGCTTTCTTT. Full variable domain (outside the CDR3, taken from reference TRBV29-1 and TRBJ1-1): SAVISQKPSRDICQRGTSLTIQCQVDSQVTMMFWYRQQPGQSLTLIATANQGSEATYESGFVIDKFPISRPNLTFSTLTVSNMSPEDSSIYLCSVLGQGNTEAFFGQGTRLTVV.

The chain employs TRBV12-5 and TRBJ1-1; a weak D match, TRBD1 (5 bases). The CDR3 consists of 15 residues. Deletions cut 9 bases from V and 5 bases from J, with 22 bases between. From germline, CDR1 is LGHNT and CDR2 FRNRAP. The CDR3 region is CASHPQQGRRTEAFF. The CDR3 region has the DNA TGTGCTAGCCATCCTCAGCAGGGTAGGAGAACTGAAGCTTTCTTT. The full variable domain, its missing parts supplied by reference TRBV12-5 and TRBJ1-1, is DARVTQTPRHKVTEMGQEVTMRCQPILGHNTVFWYRQTMMQGLELLAYFRNRAPLDDSGMPKDRFSAEMPDATLATLKIQPSEPRDSAVYFCASHPQQGRRTEAFFGQGTRLTVV.